One sample yielded the 32 T cell receptor beta chains listed below, sequenced in a study of control samples from healthy donors and cancer patients. Sequencing used immunoSEQ multiplex PCR; TCRdb keeps in-frame clones, though not all of them. The sample yields 150,000 to 200,000 clones, of which the top ten take up about 2.2%. Specimen: blood. The receptors were sampled from a woman in her 30s in good health.

The chain combines TRBV4-3 with TRBJ1-2; no firm D call. The germline V and J ends were trimmed by 1 base and 0 bases, with 9 bases remaining between them. In germline, CDR1 is LGHNA, CDR2 YSLEER. The CDR3 sequence is 15 residues long. CDR3 residues: CASSQAWQPNYGYTF. The CDR3 DNA reads TGCGCCAGCAGCCAAGCTTGGCAGCCTAACTATGGCTACACCTTC.

V is TRBV24-1 and J is TRBJ2-1; weak D call: TRBD2 (6 bases). Germline-derived CDR1 and CDR2 are KGHDR and SFDVKD. The ends were cut back, 8 bases at V and 5 bases at J, with 6 bases in the middle. CDR3 length equals 11 residues. CDR3 nucleotides: TGTGCCACCACTAGCGACAATGAGCAGTTCTTC. Translation: CATTSDNEQFF.

The gene calls are TRBV19 and TRBJ1-2, with TRBD1 as a possible D gene (6 bases). This CDR3 region has 13 residues. V gave up 9 bases and J gave up 2 bases, with 13 bases separating them. Germline CDR1 and CDR2: LNHDA and SQIVND (reference sequence). This chain's CDR3 is CASNLQGNYGYTF. The CDR3 DNA is TGTGCCAGCAACTTACAGGGAAACTATGGCTACACCTTC.

V gene TRBV28 combines with J gene TRBJ1-2, with a possible D match to TRBD1 (6 bases). V gave up 3 bases and J gave up 7 bases, with 15 bases separating them. From germline, CDR1 is MDHEN and CDR2 SYDVKM. The CDR3 is 14 residues long. This CDR3 reads CASSFSGGASGYTF. In DNA form, the CDR3 reads TGTGCCAGCAGTTTTAGTGGGGGCGCAAGTGGCTACACCTTC.

In nucleotides, the CDR3 is TGTGCCAGCAGCTTAGCGCCTAGCGGGGACTCAATTTTCTACGAGCAGTACTTC. Translation: CASSLAPSGDSIFYEQYF. This chain links TRBV7-2 with TRBJ2-7, with 9 bases aligning to TRBD2. The length of the CDR3 is 18 residues. Germline V gives CDR1 SGHTA, CDR2 FQGNSA. The junction had 12 bases not matched to a gene; V was cut back by 0 bases and J by 3 bases.

V usage is TRBV7-9 and J usage is TRBJ1-4; D may be TRBD1 (6 bases). The germline V gene has CDR1 SEHNR and CDR2 FQNEAQ (reference sequence). CDR3 size: 15 residues. Trimming took 4 bases from V and 5 from J, leaving 14 bases between them. CDR3 nucleotide sequence: TGTGCCAGCAGCTCTTACAGGGTTCAAAATGAAAAACTGTTTTTT. Its translation is CASSSYRVQNEKLFF.

CDR3 in DNA: TGTGCCAGTGGACCTCAGGGCAGGGGTGGCTCACCCCTCCACTTT. Protein product: CASGPQGRGGSPLHF. The V gene is TRBV19, the J gene TRBJ1-6; tentative D call: TRBD1 (6 bases). V lost 8 bases, J lost 10 bases, and 21 bases lay in between. The CDR3 length is 15 residues. Germline CDR1 is LNHDA and CDR2 is SQIVND (reference sequence).

The CDR3 region is CASSQDQRGETQYF. The CDR3 DNA follows: TGCGCCAGCAGCCAAGATCAGCGGGGGGAGACCCAGTACTTC. The chain employs TRBV4-1 and TRBJ2-5, with TRBD2 matching over 8 bases. After removal of 0 bases from V and 5 bases from J, the junction contained 2 bases not matched to a gene. This CDR3 has 14 amino acids. The germline gives CDR1 MGHRA, CDR2 YSYEKL.

The gene calls are TRBV7-9 and TRBJ1-6; 9 positions match TRBD1. Germline trimming cut 5 bases from V and 2 bases from J; bases unmatched to any gene: 4. CDR3 size: 16 residues. In germline, CDR1 is SEHNR, CDR2 FQNEAQ (reference sequence). The CDR3 bases are TGTGCCAGCAGCGGGACAGGGCGGACCTATAATTCACCCCTCCACTTT. Encoded protein: CASSGTGRTYNSPLHF. Full variable domain (missing parts from reference TRBV7-9 and TRBJ1-6): DTGVSQNPRHKITKRGQNVTFRCDPISEHNRLYWYRQTLGQGPEFLTYFQNEAQLEKSRLLSDRFSAERPKGSFSTLEIQRTEQGDSAMYLCASSGTGRTYNSPLHFGNGTRLTVT.

This chain joins TRBV2 and TRBJ1-1; no firm D call. Germline V CDR1 and CDR2: SNHLY, FYNNEI. The CDR3 sequence is 14 residues long. Trimming removed 4 bases from V and 1 base from J, with 10 bases in between. The DNA for the CDR3 is TGTGCCAGCAGTGTGGGTGCGGGGAACACTGAAGCTTTCTTT. It is translated as CASSVGAGNTEAFF.

V usage is TRBV21-1 and J usage is TRBJ1-2; TRBD1 is the table's D call, not checked against the DNA. TRBV21-1 represents a pseudogene. The CDR3 runs to 15 residues. This chain's CDR3 is CARTRTGESFYGYTF. The CDR3 DNA sequence: TGTGCCAGGACTCGGACAGGGGAGAGTTTCTATGGCTACACCTTC.

V is TRBV29-1 and J is TRBJ1-1; D unresolved. Germline V gives CDR1 SQVTM, CDR2 ANQGSEA. The CDR3 runs 13 residues. V was pared by 5 bases and J by 6 bases, with 16 bases between. DNA of the CDR3: TGCAGCGTTCATGGGCCGGGCGGCGCTGAAGCTTTCTTT. As protein: CSVHGPGGAEAFF.

The gene calls are TRBV4-1 and TRBJ1-1, with D unresolved. The CDR3 length is 15 residues. Germline V gene sequence: CDR1 MGHRA, CDR2 YSYEKL. V lost 3 bases and J lost 3, with 14 bases in between. The CDR3 DNA follows: TGCGCCAGCAGCCAGATTTCGGGGAGGGACACTGAAGCTTTCTTT. It yields the protein CASSQISGRDTEAFF.

The V gene is TRBV28, the J gene TRBJ1-4; D is uncertain. Trimming took 7 bases from V and 7 from J, leaving 16 bases between them. The CDR3 contains 14 residues. The V gene's germline CDR1 is MDHEN and CDR2 SYDVKM. The CDR3 region is CASTPRVNPEKLFF. As DNA, the CDR3 is TGTGCCAGCACCCCGCGGGTTAACCCTGAAAAACTGTTTTTT.

The chain carries TRBV2 and TRBJ1-1; D ambiguous. From germline, CDR1 is SNHLY and CDR2 FYNNEI. The V end lost 6 bases, the J end lost 2 bases, and 10 bases lay between the germline ends. The CDR3 consists of 13 residues. The CDR3 loop is CASRSEGNTEAFF. DNA for the CDR3: TGTGCCAGCAGATCGGAGGGCAACACTGAAGCTTTCTTT.

The rearrangement uses TRBV2 and TRBJ1-2; TRBD1 might be the D (6 bases). This CDR3 is built from 15 residues. Looked up from germline, CDR1 is SNHLY and CDR2 is FYNNEI. The V end lost 5 bases, the J end lost 2 bases, and 15 bases lay between the germline ends. DNA for the CDR3: TGTGCCAGCAGTACCCGGACAGATCCCAACTATGGCTACACCTTC. Its translation is CASSTRTDPNYGYTF.

The gene calls are TRBV19 and TRBJ2-3, with no clear D. This CDR3 has 14 residues. Trimming cost V 3 bases and J 3 bases, with 10 bases left between them. Germline V lookup: CDR1 LNHDA, CDR2 SQIVND (reference sequence). The CDR3 sequence is CASSIGLGTDTQYF. DNA for the CDR3: TGTGCCAGTAGTATCGGGCTAGGTACAGATACGCAGTATTTT.

This chain connects TRBV24-1 to TRBJ1-3; D remains ambiguous. Germline lookup yields CDR1 KGHDR and CDR2 SFDVKD. This CDR3 contains 16 residues. The V and J ends lost 2 bases and 0 bases respectively, with 10 bases between them. CDR3 sequence: CATSDSRTLSGNTIYF. DNA of the CDR3: TGTGCCACCAGTGATTCGAGGACGCTCTCTGGAAACACCATATATTTT.

On this clone: Other nucleotide sequences from this sample produce the same CDR3. The DNA of the CDR3 is TGTGCCAGCAGTTTCAGCAATCAGCCCCAGCATTTT. Translation: CASSFSNQPQHF. The chain recombines TRBV27 with TRBJ1-5; D is unclear. V was trimmed by 3 bases and J by 1 base, leaving 1 base between them. Germline assignment: CDR1 MNHEY and CDR2 SMNVEV (reference sequence). The length of the CDR3 is 12 residues.

V and J are TRBV5-1 and TRBJ1-6, with D perhaps matching TRBD1 (6 bases). Looked up from germline, CDR1 is SGHRS and CDR2 is YFSETQ. This CDR3 has 15 amino acids. Trimming removed 2 bases from V and 6 bases from J, with 12 bases in between. In DNA form, the CDR3 reads TGCGCCAGCAGCTTCGAAGGACAGTTTAATTCACCCCTCCACTTT. Protein sequence: CASSFEGQFNSPLHF.

This chain links TRBV5-1 with TRBJ2-7, with D perhaps TRBD1 (6 bases). V dropped 2 bases and J dropped 2 bases, with 14 bases sitting between them. There are 15 residues in the CDR3. CDR1 and CDR2 (germline): SGHRS, YFSETQ. This CDR3 is CASSFDGTWTYEQYF. DNA for the CDR3: TGCGCCAGCAGCTTTGACGGGACATGGACCTACGAGCAGTACTTC.

The rearrangement joins TRBV19 to TRBJ1-1, with D possibly TRBD1 on 5 matching bases. This CDR3 has 12 residues. Trimming stripped 2 bases from V and 8 bases from J, with 9 bases between. CDR1 is LNHDA and CDR2 is SQIVND in the germline V gene (reference sequence). The CDR3 region is CASSIWGEEAFF. The CDR3 DNA follows: TGTGCCAGTAGTATATGGGGGGAAGAAGCTTTCTTT.

V is TRBV19 and J is TRBJ1-3, with 10 positions matching TRBD1. V lost 8 bases to trimming and J lost 6 bases; unmatched junction nucleotides: 7. CDR3 length equals 14 residues. Germline loops: CDR1 LNHDA, CDR2 SQIVND (reference sequence). The CDR3 DNA is TGTGCCAGTCGCGACAGGGGGCCTGTAAACACCATATATTTT. This encodes CASRDRGPVNTIYF.

The rearrangement links TRBV18 to TRBJ1-6; TRBD1 matches at 7 bases. This CDR3 has 15 amino acids. V trimming: 3 bases; J trimming: 8 bases; junction bases outside the gene matches: 7. In germline, CDR1 is KGHSH, CDR2 LQKENI. CDR3 protein: CASSPYLTGDSPLHF. The CDR3 DNA follows: TGTGCCAGCTCACCTTATCTCACAGGGGATTCACCCCTCCACTTT.

The chain recombines TRBV7-2 with TRBJ1-2; D may be TRBD1 (5 bases). The CDR3 runs to 13 residues. V was trimmed by 4 bases and J by 5 bases, leaving 11 bases between them. The V gene's germline CDR1 is SGHTA and CDR2 FQGNSA. The CDR3 sequence is CASSWDAQYGYTF. DNA for the CDR3: TGTGCCAGCAGCTGGGACGCCCAATATGGCTACACCTTC.

The chain carries TRBV24-1 and TRBJ2-5; possibly TRBD1 for D (5 bases). V was cut by 3 bases and J by 1 base, with 14 bases left in between. CDR1 KGHDR and CDR2 SFDVKD come from the germline V gene. The CDR3 is 16 amino acids. The CDR3 protein is CATSDRGRVAQETQYF. In DNA, the CDR3 is TGTGCCACCAGTGATCGCGGCAGGGTGGCCCAAGAGACCCAGTACTTC.

The gene calls are TRBV2 and TRBJ1-5; D is unresolved. This CDR3 has 15 amino acids. V was trimmed by 3 bases and J by 4 bases, leaving 13 bases between them. Looked up from germline, CDR1 is SNHLY and CDR2 is FYNNEI. The CDR3, as DNA: TGTGCCAGCAGTGACTACCTCTCTAAAAATCAGCCCCAGCATTTT. Its translation is CASSDYLSKNQPQHF.

The rearrangement links TRBV28 to TRBJ2-1; 9 bases match TRBD2. The V gene's germline CDR1 is MDHEN and CDR2 SYDVKM. The CDR3 is 14 residues long. The V gene end was trimmed by 5 bases and the J gene end by 7 bases; junction bases not matched to a gene: 6. The CDR3 bases are TGTGCCAGCAGTGGGACTAGCAGGGCGAATGAGCAGTTCTTC. Translating it yields CASSGTSRANEQFF.

This chain uses TRBV19 with TRBJ1-1, with D uncertain. Trimming stripped 9 bases from V and 4 bases from J, with 12 bases between. CDR1 is LNHDA, CDR2 SQIVND, per germline (reference sequence). This CDR3 comprises 12 residues. In DNA form, the CDR3 reads TGTGCCAGCTTAAATTCGGGCACTGAAGCTTTCTTT. Translation gives CASLNSGTEAFF.

V usage is TRBV5-6 and J usage is TRBJ1-4; the D gene is possibly TRBD1 (6 bases). CDR1 and CDR2 from the germline V gene are SGHDT and YYEEEE. V was cut by 3 bases and J by 7 bases, with 13 bases left in between. The CDR3 has 14 amino acids. The CDR3: CASSSTGWPEKLFF. DNA of the CDR3: TGTGCCAGCAGCTCCACAGGGTGGCCTGAAAAACTGTTTTTT.

The J gene is TRBJ2-2, the V gene TRBV6-7; D gene ambiguous. Being an ORF, TRBV6-7 has a function that is uncertain. The CDR3 is 13 amino acids. The V gene lost 0 bases and the J gene lost 7 bases, with 6 bases spanning the gap. CDR3: CASSYSKIGELFF. CDR3 sequence (DNA): TGTGCCAGCAGTTACTCGAAGATCGGGGAGCTGTTTTTT.

This chain links TRBV24-1 with TRBJ2-5; a weak D match, TRBD1 (6 bases). The V end lost 4 bases, the J end lost 4 bases, and 15 bases lay between the germline ends. In germline, CDR1 is KGHDR, CDR2 SFDVKD. The CDR3 spans 15 residues. As DNA, the CDR3 is TGTGCCACCAGTGACAATACAGGGTCGGGAGAGACCCAGTACTTC. It yields the protein CATSDNTGSGETQYF.